Described below is a single T cell receptor beta chain sequence and its context. The V segment lost 4 bases and the J segment 4 bases; nucleotides outside the gene matches: 8. The CDR3 has 17 residues. CDR1 and CDR2 from the germline V gene are LNHDA and SQIVND (reference sequence). This specimen belongs to a study of T cell changes during pregnancy in multiple sclerosis. TCRdb's table, derived via immunoSEQ multiplex PCR, lists solely in-frame clones and lacks some. The repertoire has over 55,000 clones, 80% to 95% of them found once; the top ten carry about 2.3%. The TCR was taken from a female donor with multiple sclerosis, enrolled in a pregnancy study. J is TRBJ1-3 and V is TRBV19; 12 nucleotides align to TRBD1. Sequenced material: peripheral blood, taken in the first trimester of pregnancy. CDR3 sequence: CASSTRGQGAKGNTIYF. CDR3 coding DNA: TGTGCCAGTAGTACCCGGGGACAGGGGGCGAAGGGAAACACCATATATTTT.